These 15 T cell receptor beta chains share one sample of origin, sequenced in a study of human T cells and chemical hapten exposure. Each CDR3 protein is one row after TCRdb ran MiXCR on the RACE reads. The table lists tens of thousands of distinct CDR3 sequences, more than 9% of them singletons. Time point of the sample: pre-sensitization, week 0. Stated treatment: therapeutic diphenylcyclopropenone sensitization with weekly scalp DPC. The sample in question was whole blood, obtained in connection with sensitization to the hapten diphenylcyclopropenone (DPC). These receptors were collected from a man between 40 and 49 years old with alopecia areata. Some clones in this sample may be carry-over from other donors' samples.

This clonotype has just a few counts. V and J are TRBV9 and TRBJ1-2; D gene ambiguous. CDR1 and CDR2 from the germline V gene are SGDLS and YYNGEE. The CDR3 runs to 12 residues. Deletions cut 4 bases from V and 8 bases from J, with 12 bases between. CDR3 sequence (DNA): TGTGCCAGCAGCTCGACTCCGCTCGGCTACACCTTC. Its translation: CASSSTPLGYTF.

This clonotype was counted a few times. The chain couples TRBV10-2 to TRBJ2-7; 8 positions agree with TRBD1. Germline assignment: CDR1 WSHSY and CDR2 SAAADI. CDR3 length: 18 residues. V gave up 1 base and J gave up 5 bases; unmatched junction bases: 16. For the CDR3, the DNA is TGCGCCAGCAGTGAGTGGGCAGGGGGCAGCTCGGGTGGCCACGAGCAGTACTTC. This codes for CASSEWAGGSSGGHEQYF.

In its sample, this clonotype was seen many times. This chain connects TRBV7-2 to TRBJ2-3, with D possibly matching TRBD2 (6 bases). CDR1 and CDR2 (germline): SGHTA, FQGNSA. V was trimmed by 1 base and J by 7 bases, leaving 12 bases between them. This CDR3 spans 14 amino acids. The CDR3: CASSLGLGGYTQYF. DNA of the CDR3: TGTGCCAGCAGCTTAGGGCTGGGGGGATATACGCAGTATTTT.

This clonotype has more than one count but fewer than ten. The V call is TRBV29-1, the J call TRBJ2-5; D is unresolved. Germline lookup yields CDR1 SQVTM and CDR2 ANQGSEA. The CDR3 contains 10 residues. Trimming pared 4 bases from V and 5 bases from J, leaving 5 bases between. The CDR3 region is CSVAFETQYF. The CDR3, as DNA: TGCAGCGTTGCCTTTGAGACCCAGTACTTC.

This clonotype has just a few counts. The V gene is TRBV28, the J gene TRBJ2-1; no firm D call. Germline V gene data show CDR1 as MDHEN and CDR2 as SYDVKM. V shed 7 bases and J shed 3 bases, with 4 bases lying between them. CDR3 size: 11 residues. The CDR3 protein is CASNNYNEQFF. In DNA form, the CDR3 reads TGTGCCAGCAATAACTACAATGAGCAGTTCTTC.

Points on this clonotype: Relative to the germline gene, one junction end is altered; a read error may explain this. CDR3 DNA: TGTGCCAGCAGCCGGAGACAGGCCCAAGGGACCCAGTACTTC. Translation gives CASSRRQAQGTQYF. This rearrangement joins TRBV3-1 to TRBJ2-5; perhaps TRBD1 as D (6 bases). The CDR3 has 14 residues. Germline CDR1 reads LGHDT; CDR2 reads YNNKEL (reference sequence).

This clonotype was seen ten or more times. This rearrangement joins TRBV12-3 or TRBV12-4 to TRBJ2-3, with 7 positions matching TRBD2. J was trimmed by 4 bases and V by 8 bases; bases with no gene match: 9. The CDR3 has 14 amino acids. This CDR3 is CASLPGSGADTQYF. The CDR3 region has the DNA TGTGCCAGCCTCCCGGGGAGCGGGGCAGATACGCAGTATTTT.

This clonotype has ten or more counts. The chain combines TRBV18 with TRBJ2-5; no clear D. From germline, CDR1 is KGHSH and CDR2 LQKENI. The CDR3 sequence is 13 residues long. The ends were cut back, 3 bases at V and 3 bases at J, with 8 bases in the middle. The DNA of the CDR3 is TGTGCCAGCTCACCTCGTAGAGAAGAGACCCAGTACTTC. Encoded protein: CASSPRREETQYF.

The table lists this clonotype with many counts. The V and J genes are TRBV20-1 and TRBJ1-1; D unclear. Trimming removed 0 bases from V and 9 bases from J, with 14 bases in between. CDR3 length: 13 amino acids. The germline V gene encodes CDR1 DFQATT and CDR2 SNEGSKA (reference sequence). Here the CDR3 DNA reads TGCAGTGCTAGAGATCCGTGGTCAGTTCAAGCTTTCTTT. Residues: CSARDPWSVQAFF.

This clonotype has at least ten counts. The chain employs TRBV20-1 and TRBJ2-2, with a tentative D call TRBD2 (5 bases). Germline values: CDR1 DFQATT, CDR2 SNEGSKA (reference sequence). The V end lost 6 bases, the J end lost 1 base, and 15 bases lay between the germline ends. This CDR3 region has 15 residues. CDR3 region: CSARTAMRNTGELFF. CDR3 sequence (DNA): TGCAGTGCGAGGACTGCAATGAGGAACACCGGGGAGCTGTTTTTT.

This clonotype appeared a few times. The chain has TRBV12-3 or TRBV12-4 and TRBJ1-6; TRBD1 agrees at 10 bases. V lost 5 bases, J lost 9 bases, and 4 bases stayed unmatched. The CDR3 spans 14 residues. The CDR3 region has the DNA TGTGCCAGCAGTCCCGGGACAGGGGTTTCACCCCTCCACTTT. It encodes CASSPGTGVSPLHF.

The chain recombines TRBV10-3 with TRBJ2-1; unclear D gene. The CDR3 extends over 12 amino acids. V lost 7 bases to trimming and J lost 2 bases, with 6 bases between them. The V gene's germline CDR1 is ENHRY and CDR2 SYGVKD. CDR3 sequence reads: CAIKEPYNEQFF. The DNA of the CDR3 is TGTGCCATCAAGGAGCCCTACAATGAGCAGTTCTTC.

This clonotype occurred many times. The chain recombines TRBV20-1 with TRBJ2-7; TRBD2 aligns across 7 bases. The germline V gene has CDR1 DFQATT and CDR2 SNEGSKA (reference sequence). V dropped 4 bases and J dropped 2; count of bases not matched to a gene: 11. The length of the CDR3 is 15 residues. CDR3 region: CSATRAGVPAYEQYF. CDR3 DNA sequence: TGCAGTGCTACTAGGGCGGGAGTACCAGCCTACGAGCAGTACTTC.

This clonotype was counted many times. The rearrangement links TRBV19 to TRBJ2-7; tentatively, D is TRBD1 (6 bases). The CDR3 has 15 amino acids. Germline assignment: CDR1 LNHDA and CDR2 SQIVND (reference sequence). V lost 6 bases and J lost 0, with 15 bases in between. This CDR3 is CASRKNQDSSYEQYF. For the CDR3, the DNA is TGTGCCAGTAGGAAAAATCAGGACAGCTCCTACGAGCAGTACTTC.

This clonotype has ten or more counts. This chain links TRBV3-1 with TRBJ2-1, with unresolved D. Germline loops: CDR1 LGHDT, CDR2 YNNKEL (reference sequence). This CDR3 contains 14 residues. V was cut by 0 bases and J by 4 bases, with 7 bases left in between. The CDR3 nucleotides read TGTGCCAGCAGCCAAGATTTCTTTTACAATGAGCAGTTCTTC. Its translation: CASSQDFFYNEQFF.